The 21 T cell receptor beta chains listed next were all sequenced from one sample in a study of CD8+CD57+ T cells in acquired aplastic anemia. Profiling that covered TCR beta VDJ and CDR3 relied on genomic DNA as its template. TCRdb ran MiXCR on the reads and lists one entry per CDR3 protein. In the table there are 180,000 or so distinct CDR3 sequences, around 45% of which are singletons. The sequenced sample consisted of sorted CD4+, CD8+, or CD8+CD57+ T cells (not recorded which) from PBMCs. The receptors were sampled from a human donor in good health.

CDR3 coding DNA: TGTGCCAGCAGTGGGGCAGGACTTATTCACCTTTATAGCAATCAGCCCCAGCATTTT. It specifies CASSGAGLIHLYSNQPQHF. The rearrangement joins TRBV25-1 to TRBJ1-5; no reliable D call. CDR1 and CDR2 from the germline V gene are MGHDK and SYGVNS. This CDR3 has 19 residues. Trimming removed 4 bases at V and 0 bases at J, with 22 bases between.

The genes are TRBV10-3 and TRBJ1-2; 7 bases are shared with TRBD1. Germline V lookup: CDR1 ENHRY, CDR2 SYGVKD. The CDR3 extends over 14 amino acids. V gave up 10 bases and J gave up 1 base; unmatched junction bases: 9. The CDR3 spells CATDDRAYNYGYTF. The CDR3 region has the DNA TGTGCCACCGACGACAGGGCCTATAACTATGGCTACACCTTC.

This clonotype was counted many times. The chain is built from TRBV7-9 and TRBJ2-5, with D possibly TRBD1 on 6 matching bases. The CDR3 runs 16 residues. Deletions cut 5 bases from V and 5 bases from J, with 21 bases between. From germline, CDR1 is SEHNR and CDR2 FQNEAQ (reference sequence). The CDR3 loop reads CASSGRTGTQTETQYF. Written as DNA, the CDR3 is TGTGCCAGCAGCGGCCGAACCGGGACACAGACCGAGACCCAGTACTTC. The full variable domain, with the rest looked up from reference TRBV7-9 and TRBJ2-5, is DTGVSQNPRHKITKRGQNVTFRCDPISEHNRLYWYRQTLGQGPEFLTYFQNEAQLEKSRLLSDRFSAERPKGSFSTLEIQRTEQGDSAMYLCASSGRTGTQTETQYFGPGTRLLVL.

Concerning this clonotype itself: This could be a read error, since a much larger clone is one nucleotide away. The V call is TRBV13, the J call TRBJ2-1; perhaps TRBD2 as D (6 bases). This CDR3 region has 15 residues. Per germline, CDR1 PRHDT and CDR2 FYEKMQ (reference sequence). Written as DNA, the CDR3 is TGTGCCAGCAGCTTAAGAGCGGGTTTTTACAATGAGCAGCTCTTC. Translated, it gives CASSLRAGFYNEQLF.

The chain joins TRBV5-4 to TRBJ1-6; 7 positions agree with TRBD1. V shed 0 bases and J 11 bases; nucleotides not matched to a gene: 5. CDR1 is SGHNT, CDR2 YYREEE, per germline (reference sequence). The CDR3 is 14 amino acids. CDR3 coding DNA: TGTGCCAGCAGCTTGGAGGGGGCTGGGGCACCCCTCCACTTT. Translation: CASSLEGAGAPLHF.

This clonotype showed up many times. The chain has TRBV6-1 and TRBJ1-2; tentative D call: TRBD1 (5 bases). Trimming cost V 5 bases and J 1 base, with 14 bases left between them. The CDR3 has 15 residues. In germline, CDR1 is MNHNS, CDR2 SASEGT. The CDR3 reads CASSPSLQDNYGYTF. The CDR3 coding sequence is TGTGCCAGCAGTCCTTCCCTACAGGATAACTATGGCTACACCTTC.

This clonotype was seen many times. A junction boundary mismatches the germline segment, possibly from a read error. This chain links TRBV7-7 with TRBJ2-1; weak D call: TRBD2 (6 bases). CDR3 length equals 15 residues. CDR1 is SSHAT and CDR2 is FNYEAQ in the germline V gene (reference sequence). The CDR3 reads CASSLGGVSYNEQFF. The CDR3 DNA reads as TGTGCTAGCAGCCTGGGCGGGGTCTCCTACAATGAGCAGTTCTTC.

In its sample, this clonotype was seen many times. This chain uses TRBV20-1 with TRBJ1-3; D is unresolved. V was pared by 1 base and J by 0 bases, with 13 bases between. The CDR3 has 16 amino acids. Germline CDR1 DFQATT, CDR2 SNEGSKA (reference sequence). The CDR3 DNA follows: TGCAGTGCTAGAGGTGGTTCCAGCAACTCTGGAAACACCATATATTTT. Encoded protein: CSARGGSSNSGNTIYF.

This chain links TRBV15 with TRBJ1-5; the match to TRBD1 covers 8 bases. The V segment lost 5 bases and the J segment 4 bases; nucleotides outside the gene matches: 4. The CDR3 extends over 14 amino acids. Per germline, CDR1 LNHNV and CDR2 YYDKDF (reference sequence). Here the CDR3 reads CATSRNRGNQPQHF. The CDR3 DNA reads TGTGCCACCAGCCGAAACAGGGGGAATCAGCCCCAGCATTTT.

The chain carries TRBV12-3 or TRBV12-4 and TRBJ1-4; 7 nucleotides align to TRBD1. The CDR3 consists of 14 residues. Unmatched junction bases numbered 3, after V lost 3 bases and J lost 5 bases. The CDR3 loop reads CASSFQGQNEKLFF. CDR3 DNA: TGTGCCAGCAGTTTTCAGGGACAGAATGAAAAACTGTTTTTT.

This chain uses TRBV18 with TRBJ2-1, with a tentative D call TRBD1 (5 bases). V lost 3 bases and J 4 bases, leaving 16 bases between the germline ends. The germline gives CDR1 KGHSH, CDR2 LQKENI. This CDR3 is 16 amino acids long. The CDR3 DNA follows: TGTGCCAGCTCACCCATCCGACAGCTGCTATACAATGAGCAGTTCTTC. Residues: CASSPIRQLLYNEQFF.

This chain links TRBV7-9 with TRBJ2-7; possibly TRBD2 for D (6 bases). The CDR3 has 13 amino acids. Germline lookup yields CDR1 SEHNR and CDR2 FQNEAQ (reference sequence). V was cut by 5 bases and J by 4 bases, with 12 bases left in between. CDR3: CASSPGTHYEQYF. The DNA of the CDR3 is TGTGCCAGCAGCCCCGGGACTCATTACGAGCAGTACTTC. Looking up the rest from reference TRBV7-9 and TRBJ2-7 gives the full variable domain: DTGVSQNPRHKITKRGQNVTFRCDPISEHNRLYWYRQTLGQGPEFLTYFQNEAQLEKSRLLSDRFSAERPKGSFSTLEIQRTEQGDSAMYLCASSPGTHYEQYFGPGTRLTVT.

This clonotype was observed many times. The V call is TRBV7-3, the J call TRBJ2-2; 8 bases are shared with TRBD1. The CDR3 consists of 15 residues. Trimming took 5 bases from V and 4 from J; bases not matched to a gene: 6. Per the germline V gene, CDR1 is SGHTA and CDR2 is FQGTGA. The CDR3 region is CASSARTGGTGELFF. CDR3 nucleotides: TGTGCCAGCAGCGCACGAACAGGGGGCACCGGGGAGCTGTTTTTT.

In its sample, this clonotype was seen many times. The rearrangement joins TRBV9 to TRBJ1-3; D uncertain. The CDR3 runs 13 residues. Germline CDR1 and CDR2: SGDLS and YYNGEE. V dropped 3 bases and J dropped 0 bases, with 4 bases sitting between them. Here the CDR3 DNA reads TGTGCCAGCAGCGACAACTCTGGAAACACCATATATTTT. Its protein product is CASSDNSGNTIYF.

This clonotype was counted at least ten times. CDR3: CASSQVAGGPGEQYF. In DNA, the CDR3 is TGCGCCAGCAGCCAAGTAGCGGGAGGGCCGGGCGAGCAGTACTTC. The V call is TRBV4-1, the J call TRBJ2-7, with 11 positions matching TRBD2. CDR1 is MGHRA and CDR2 is YSYEKL in the germline V gene. The J segment lost 6 bases and the V segment lost 1 base, leaving 5 bases of the junction unmatched. The CDR3 is 15 residues long.

This clonotype was observed a handful of times. This rearrangement joins TRBV19 to TRBJ2-7, with 10 bases matching TRBD2. The CDR3 contains 14 residues. Per the germline V gene, CDR1 is LNHDA and CDR2 is SQIVND (reference sequence). Germline trimming cut 5 bases from V and 5 bases from J; bases unmatched to any gene: 6. The CDR3 sequence is CASSLAGVNHEQYF. The CDR3 DNA follows: TGTGCCAGTAGTCTAGCGGGAGTTAACCACGAGCAGTACTTC. Full variable domain (remainder filled in from reference TRBV19 and TRBJ2-7): DGGITQSPKYLFRKEGQNVTLSCEQNLNHDAMYWYRQDPGQGLRLIYYSQIVNDFQKGDIAEGYSVSREKKESFPLTVTSAQKNPTAFYLCASSLAGVNHEQYFGPGTRLTVT.

At least ten counts were recorded for this clonotype. The rearrangement uses TRBV20-1 and TRBJ2-7; either TRBD1 or TRBD2 may supply D (5 bases each). The germline V gene encodes CDR1 DFQATT and CDR2 SNEGSKA (reference sequence). This CDR3 spans 15 amino acids. Between the trimmed V and J ends, which lost 6 bases and 8 bases, there was a span of 26 bases. This CDR3 reads CSAPDGTGPLVKQYF. CDR3 in DNA: TGCAGTGCCCCCGACGGGACGGGGCCGCTAGTAAAGCAGTACTTC.

This clonotype was counted between two and nine times. This chain connects TRBV9 to TRBJ2-2; D ambiguous. This CDR3 has 16 residues. Trimming removed 1 base at V and 1 base at J, with 11 bases between. Germline CDR1 and CDR2: SGDLS and YYNGEE. The CDR3 DNA follows: TGTGCCAGCAGCGTAAGCGAGGCCAAGAACACCGGGGAGCTGTTTTTT. This translates into CASSVSEAKNTGELFF.

Many counts were recorded for this clonotype. This CDR3 reads CSARGAVKNIQYF. The CDR3 DNA is TGCAGTGCTAGAGGGGCTGTCAAAAACATTCAGTACTTC. This chain uses TRBV20-1 with TRBJ2-4; D not resolved. There are 13 residues in the CDR3. Germline lookup yields CDR1 DFQATT and CDR2 SNEGSKA (reference sequence). The V end lost 1 base, the J end lost 3 bases, and 7 bases lay between the germline ends.

The sample holds a few counts of this clonotype. The rearrangement uses TRBV7-9 and TRBJ1-6; D is undetermined. V was trimmed by 4 bases and J by 11 bases, leaving 12 bases between them. The CDR3 is 13 amino acids. Per germline, CDR1 SEHNR and CDR2 FQNEAQ (reference sequence). The CDR3 DNA is TGTGCCAGCAGCTCTGAGGGATCGGCACCCCTCCACTTT. This encodes CASSSEGSAPLHF.

This chain connects TRBV2 to TRBJ1-2; D is possibly TRBD1 (6 bases). Germline V gives CDR1 SNHLY, CDR2 FYNNEI. Trimming took off 7 bases at V and 0 bases at J, with 12 bases between the two ends. The CDR3 contains 14 residues. CDR3 protein: CASITGIANYGYTF. The CDR3 nucleotides read TGTGCCAGCATAACAGGGATCGCTAACTATGGCTACACCTTC.